This TCR beta chain was retrieved from a study of shared clonotypes between healthy human individuals. Some clones are missing from TCRdb's copy, which holds only in-frame ones; the method was immunoSEQ multiplex PCR. The table lists 1.5 million to 1.9 million clones, 98% of them singletons. The CDR3 is 15 amino acids. CDR1 is MNHEY and CDR2 is SVGAGI in the germline V gene. The trim removed 5 bases at V and 5 bases at J, leaving 8 bases unmatched. Sample: naive CD4+ T cells sorted from blood. Subset: CD45RA+ positively selected. This receptor was identified in a man aged 25 to 40 in good health. The chain links TRBV6-5 to TRBJ1-5; 8 bases agree with TRBD1. The CDR3 DNA reads as TGTGCCAGCAGTGCACTCGGGACAGGCGATCAGCCCCAGCATTTT. This translates into CASSALGTGDQPQHF.